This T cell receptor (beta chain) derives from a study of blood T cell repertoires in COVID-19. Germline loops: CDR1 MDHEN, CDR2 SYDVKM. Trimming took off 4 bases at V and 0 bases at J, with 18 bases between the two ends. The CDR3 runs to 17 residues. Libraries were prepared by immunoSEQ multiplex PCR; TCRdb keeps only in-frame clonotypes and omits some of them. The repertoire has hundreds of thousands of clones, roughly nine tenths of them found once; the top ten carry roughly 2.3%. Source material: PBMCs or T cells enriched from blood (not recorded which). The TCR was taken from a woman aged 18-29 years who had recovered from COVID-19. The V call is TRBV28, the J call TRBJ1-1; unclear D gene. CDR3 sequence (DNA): TGTGCCAGCAGTTATTTCGCCAAATCTCCTATGAACACTGAAGCTTTCTTT. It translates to CASSYFAKSPMNTEAFF.